The rows below give T cell receptor beta chains drawn from one sample of a study of control samples from healthy donors and cancer patients. The method was immunoSEQ multiplex PCR; TCRdb's version includes in-frame clones alone and lacks a portion of them. The table includes about 170,000 clones, 91% detected once. Specimen: blood. These receptors all come from a young woman in good health. CDR3s include the opening cysteine and the closing phenylalanine or tryptophan. The D gene is left open where the match is weak. A row's size may be missing; if present it is once, few, many or a size class.

J gene,clone size,CDR3 length,V gene,D gene,CDR3 DNA,CDR3 protein
TRBJ2-2,-,14,TRBV18,-,TGTGCCAGCTCACCAGGGGGCGCTGGCGGGGAGCTGTTTTTT,CASSPGGAGGELFF
TRBJ2-1,-,11,TRBV29-1,TRBD1,TGCAGCGTAGGGGACAGCAATGAGCAGTTCTTC,CSVGDSNEQFF
TRBJ1-6,-,15,TRBV28,TRBD1,TGTGCCAGCAGCTCACAGGGGGCGGGGGATTCACCCCTCCACTTT,CASSSQGAGDSPLHF
TRBJ1-2,-,13,TRBV28,-,TGTGCCAGCGGGGGGGGGCCGAGTTATGGCTACACCTTC,CASGGGPSYGYTF
TRBJ1-5,-,14,TRBV6-5,TRBD1,TGTGCCAGCAGCACCGACAGGGGAAGTCAGCCCCAGCATTTT,CASSTDRGSQPQHF
TRBJ1-5,-,15,TRBV18,TRBD1,TGTGCCAGCTCACCTCTGGGACAGGGTAATCAGCCCCAGCATTTT,CASSPLGQGNQPQHF
TRBJ2-7,-,13,TRBV9,-,TGTGCCAGCAGCCTACTAGCAGCTTACGAGCAGTACTTC,CASSLLAAYEQYF
TRBJ1-1,once,15,TRBV7-9,TRBD1,TGTGCCAGCAGCCCCCAGACAGGGGGCAGCACTGAAGCTTTCTTT,CASSPQTGGSTEAFF
TRBJ2-7,-,16,TRBV4-2,TRBD2,TGTGCCAGCAGCCAAGATAGTAGCGGGAGCTCCTACGAGCAGTACTTC,CASSQDSSGSSYEQYF
TRBJ2-5,once,13,TRBV30,-,TGTGCCTGGAGTTTTACAGGGCCCGAGACCCAGTACTTC,CAWSFTGPETQYF
TRBJ2-7,-,14,TRBV3-1/TRBV3-2,-,TGTGCCAGCAGCCAAACCCCCGGGGGCTACGAGCAGTACTTC,CASSQTPGGYEQYF
TRBJ1-2,-,14,TRBV2,-,TGTGCCAGCGTGAGGGGGGACTCTAACTATGGCTACACCTTC,CASVRGDSNYGYTF
TRBJ1-5,-,10,TRBV9,-,TGTGCCCGCACAGGGCAGCCCCAGCATTTT,CARTGQPQHF
TRBJ2-3,-,15,TRBV4-1,-,TGCGCCAGCAGCCAAGATCCCAGAAACACAGATACGCAGTATTTT,CASSQDPRNTDTQYF
TRBJ2-3,-,16,TRBV4-2,TRBD2,TGTGCCAGCAGCCAAGAGGCGCGGGGGGGCACAGATACGCAGTATTTT,CASSQEARGGTDTQYF
TRBJ2-1,-,13,TRBV7-3,-,TGTGCCAGCAGCTTACAGGGGGGGAATGAGCAGTTCTTC,CASSLQGGNEQFF
TRBJ1-2,-,11,TRBV7-9,-,TGTGCCAGCAGCTTAGCTTATGGCTACACCTTC,CASSLAYGYTF
TRBJ2-2,once,15,TRBV10-3,-,TGTGCCATCAGTGGCCAGGGGGGAAGCACCGGGGAGCTGTTTTTT,CAISGQGGSTGELFF
TRBJ1-6,-,14,TRBV6-6,-,TGTGCCAGCATTGGGCAGGGTTATAATTCACCCCTCCACTTT,CASIGQGYNSPLHF
TRBJ2-7,-,11,TRBV20-1,-,TGCAGTGCTAGAGACAACTACGAGCAGTACTTC,CSARDNYEQYF
TRBJ1-1,-,14,TRBV4-1,-,TGCGCCAGCAGCCAAGCAGGGATGAACACTGAAGCTTTCTTT,CASSQAGMNTEAFF
TRBJ2-3,-,12,TRBV29-1,-,TGCAGCGTTACTACGCACACAGATACGCAGTATTTT,CSVTTHTDTQYF
TRBJ2-7,-,15,TRBV9,-,TGTGCCAGCAGCGTAGGGGACACCCTCACCTACGAGCAGTACTTC,CASSVGDTLTYEQYF
TRBJ1-4,-,14,TRBV2,TRBD1,TGTGCCAGCAAAGGGGGCAGCCCTAATGAAAAACTGTTTTTT,CASKGGSPNEKLFF
TRBJ1-2,-,12,TRBV7-9,TRBD1,TGTGCCAGCAGCTTGACAGGGGCGGGCTACACCTTC,CASSLTGAGYTF
TRBJ1-2,-,14,TRBV6-1,-,TGTGCCAGCAGTGAAGCTGGCACAGACTATGGCTACACCTTC,CASSEAGTDYGYTF
TRBJ2-7,-,15,TRBV11-3,TRBD2,TGTGCCAGCAGCTTAGATCCTAGCGGGAGTTACGAGCAGTACTTC,CASSLDPSGSYEQYF
TRBJ1-6,-,14,TRBV15,-,TGTGCCACCAGCAGAGGGGGCTATAATTCACCCCTCCACTTT,CATSRGGYNSPLHF
TRBJ2-7,few,15,TRBV5-1,-,TGCGCCAGCAGCTTGGAGGGGACTCCATCCTACGAGCAGTACTTC,CASSLEGTPSYEQYF
TRBJ1-1,-,14,TRBV7-3,-,TGTGCCAGCAGCTTAAGAGGTTCGAACACTGAAGCTTTCTTT,CASSLRGSNTEAFF
TRBJ1-5,-,16,TRBV27,-,TGTGCCAGCAGTTTAGGGGGAGAGGCTAGCAATCAGCCCCAGCATTTT,CASSLGGEASNQPQHF
TRBJ2-1,-,11,TRBV28,-,TGTGCCAGCAGTTTGTCTGTGGAGCAGTTCTTC,CASSLSVEQFF
TRBJ2-1,-,16,TRBV3-1/TRBV3-2,-,TGTGCCAGCAGCCAAGAGGATAGGTCCACCTACAATGAGCAGTTCTTC,CASSQEDRSTYNEQFF
TRBJ2-1,-,13,TRBV19,-,TGTGCCAGTAGTAACGGAGAACCCAATGAGCAGTTCTTC,CASSNGEPNEQFF
TRBJ1-4,-,13,TRBV18,-,TGTGCCAGCTCACCCACAGCTAATGAAAAACTGTTTTTT,CASSPTANEKLFF
TRBJ2-3,-,12,TRBV2,-,TGTGCCAGCAGTGAGACCACAGATACGCAGTATTTT,CASSETTDTQYF
TRBJ1-1,-,14,TRBV11-2,-,TGTGCCAGCAGCGCGGACCCACTGAACACTGAAGCTTTCTTT,CASSADPLNTEAFF
TRBJ1-2,-,15,TRBV6-5,-,TGTGCCAGCAGTACTCCTCTGGCAGGTGGTCATGGCTACACCTTC,CASSTPLAGGHGYTF
TRBJ1-5,-,13,TRBV15,-,TGTGCCACCAGCAGAGGGAGGGAGCAGCCCCAGCATTTT,CATSRGREQPQHF
TRBJ2-1,-,15,TRBV2,TRBD1,TGTGCCAGCGGCAGGGGACAGGGCTCCTACAATGAGCAGTTCTTC,CASGRGQGSYNEQFF